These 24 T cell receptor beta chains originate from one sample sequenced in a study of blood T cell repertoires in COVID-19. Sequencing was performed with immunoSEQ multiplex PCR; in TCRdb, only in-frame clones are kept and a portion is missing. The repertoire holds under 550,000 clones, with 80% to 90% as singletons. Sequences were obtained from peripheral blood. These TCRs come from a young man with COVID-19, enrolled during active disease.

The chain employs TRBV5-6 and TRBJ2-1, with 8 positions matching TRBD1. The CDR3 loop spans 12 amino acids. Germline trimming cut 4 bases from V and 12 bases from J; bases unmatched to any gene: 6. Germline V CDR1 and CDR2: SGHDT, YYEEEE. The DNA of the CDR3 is TGTGCCAGCAGCCCGACAGGGGATCGGCAGTTCTTC. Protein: CASSPTGDRQFF.

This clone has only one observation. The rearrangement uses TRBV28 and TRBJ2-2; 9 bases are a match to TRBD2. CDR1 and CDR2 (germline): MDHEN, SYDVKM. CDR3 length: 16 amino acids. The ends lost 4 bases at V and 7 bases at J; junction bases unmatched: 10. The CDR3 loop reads CASSSPSREGVGELFF. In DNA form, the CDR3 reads TGTGCCAGCAGTTCCCCTTCGCGGGAGGGGGTCGGGGAGCTGTTTTTT. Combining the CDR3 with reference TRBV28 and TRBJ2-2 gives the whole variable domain DVKVTQSSRYLVKRTGEKVFLECVQDMDHENMFWYRQDPGLGLRLIYFSYDVKMKEKGDIPEGYSVSREKKERFSLILESASTNQTSMYLCASSSPSREGVGELFFGEGSRLTVL.

CDR3 in amino acids: CASSPRQTRKNTGELFF. The CDR3 DNA reads as TGTGCCAGCTCACCCAGACAGACCCGAAAGAACACCGGGGAGCTGTTTTTT. The chain employs TRBV18 and TRBJ2-2; the D gene is possibly TRBD1 (5 bases). V was clipped by 3 bases and J by 1 base, with 15 bases between them. The CDR3 contains 17 residues. Germline CDR1 reads KGHSH; CDR2 reads LQKENI.

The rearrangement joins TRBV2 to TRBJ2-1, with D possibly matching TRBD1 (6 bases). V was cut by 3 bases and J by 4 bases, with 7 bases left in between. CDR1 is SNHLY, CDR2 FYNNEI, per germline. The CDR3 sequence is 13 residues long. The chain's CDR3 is CASSDGQYNEQFF. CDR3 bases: TGTGCCAGCAGTGATGGACAGTACAATGAGCAGTTCTTC.

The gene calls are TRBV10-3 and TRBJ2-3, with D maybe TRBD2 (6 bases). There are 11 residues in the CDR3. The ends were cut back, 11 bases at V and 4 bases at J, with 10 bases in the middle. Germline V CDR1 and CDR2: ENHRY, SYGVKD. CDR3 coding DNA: TGTGCCGTAAGACTAGCAGATACGCAGTATTTT. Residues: CAVRLADTQYF.

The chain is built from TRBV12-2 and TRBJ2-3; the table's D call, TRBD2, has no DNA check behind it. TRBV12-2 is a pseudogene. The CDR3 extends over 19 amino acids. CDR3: CASRPRPGTSGEVTDTQYF. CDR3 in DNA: TGTGCAAGTCGCCCACGCCCCGGGACTAGCGGAGAAGTCACAGATACGCAGTATTTT.

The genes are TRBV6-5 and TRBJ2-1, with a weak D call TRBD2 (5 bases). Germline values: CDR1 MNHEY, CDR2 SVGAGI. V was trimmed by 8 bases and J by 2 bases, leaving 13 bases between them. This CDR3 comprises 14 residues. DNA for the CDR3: TGTGCCAGCGATTGGGAGAGGACCTACAATGAGCAGTTCTTC. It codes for CASDWERTYNEQFF.

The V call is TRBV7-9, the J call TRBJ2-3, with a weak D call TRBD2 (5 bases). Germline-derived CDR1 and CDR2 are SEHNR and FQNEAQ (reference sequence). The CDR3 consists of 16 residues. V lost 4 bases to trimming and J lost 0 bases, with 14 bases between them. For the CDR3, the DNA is TGTGCCAGCAGCTCCCCTGGAAGGACTAGCACAGATACGCAGTATTTT. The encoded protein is CASSSPGRTSTDTQYF.

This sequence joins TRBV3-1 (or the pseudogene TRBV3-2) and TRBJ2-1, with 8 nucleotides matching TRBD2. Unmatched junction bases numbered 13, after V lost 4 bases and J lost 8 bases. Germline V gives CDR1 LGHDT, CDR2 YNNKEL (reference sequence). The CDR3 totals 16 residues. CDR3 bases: TGTGCCAGCAGCCGGAGTATAAGCGGGGGCGGGGATGAGCAGTTCTTC. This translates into CASSRSISGGGDEQFF.

The DNA of the CDR3 is TGTGCCAGCAGCTTACGCGGGAGAGGGGAGACCCAGTACTTC. Amino acid sequence: CASSLRGRGETQYF. The V call is TRBV7-2, the J call TRBJ2-5; 7 nucleotides align to TRBD2. Per germline, CDR1 SGHTA and CDR2 FQGNSA. The CDR3 covers 14 residues. V trimming: 2 bases; J trimming: 5 bases; junction bases outside the gene matches: 5.

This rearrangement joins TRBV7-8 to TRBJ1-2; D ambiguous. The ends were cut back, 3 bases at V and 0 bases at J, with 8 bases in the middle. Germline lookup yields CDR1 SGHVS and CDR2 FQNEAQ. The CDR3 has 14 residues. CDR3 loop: CASSLAGTNYGYTF. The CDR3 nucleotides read TGTGCCAGCAGCTTGGCGGGTACTAACTATGGCTACACCTTC.

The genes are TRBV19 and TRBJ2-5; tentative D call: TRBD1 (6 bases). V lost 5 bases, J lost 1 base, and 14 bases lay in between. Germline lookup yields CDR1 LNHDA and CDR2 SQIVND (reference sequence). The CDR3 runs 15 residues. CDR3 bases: TGTGCCAGTAGTCCAAGTAGGGGGAGCCAAGAGACCCAGTACTTC. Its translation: CASSPSRGSQETQYF.

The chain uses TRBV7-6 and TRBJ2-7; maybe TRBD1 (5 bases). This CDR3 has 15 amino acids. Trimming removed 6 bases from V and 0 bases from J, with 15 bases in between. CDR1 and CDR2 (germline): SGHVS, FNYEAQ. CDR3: CASREADDSSYEQYF. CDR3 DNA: TGTGCCAGCAGAGAGGCGGACGACAGCTCCTACGAGCAGTACTTC.

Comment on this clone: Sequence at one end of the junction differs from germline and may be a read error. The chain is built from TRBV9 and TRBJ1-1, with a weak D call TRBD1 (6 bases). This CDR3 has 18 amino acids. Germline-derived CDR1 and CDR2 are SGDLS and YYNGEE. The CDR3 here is CAGSVPKVAGQRNTEAFF. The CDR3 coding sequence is TGTGCCGGCAGCGTACCTAAAGTGGCAGGACAGAGGAACACTGAAGCTTTCTTT. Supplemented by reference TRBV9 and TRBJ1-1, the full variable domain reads DSGVTQTPKHLITATGQRVTLRCSPRSGDLSVYWYQQSLDQGLQFLIQYYNGEERAKGNILERFSAQQFPDLHSELNLSSLELGDSALYFCAGSVPKVAGQRNTEAFFGQGTRLTVV.

The CDR3 loop is CASSVELAGEVTQYF. CDR3 in DNA: TGTGCCAGCAGCGTAGAACTAGCGGGAGAGGTGACCCAGTACTTC. This rearrangement joins TRBV9 to TRBJ2-5; TRBD2 agrees at 11 bases. CDR3 length: 15 amino acids. V shed 0 bases and J 7 bases; nucleotides not matched to a gene: 5. Germline V lookup: CDR1 SGDLS, CDR2 YYNGEE.

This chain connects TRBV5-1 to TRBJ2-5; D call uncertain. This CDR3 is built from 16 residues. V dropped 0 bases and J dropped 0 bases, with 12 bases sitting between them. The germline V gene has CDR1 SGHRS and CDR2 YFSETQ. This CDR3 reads CASSLAFDIDQETQYF. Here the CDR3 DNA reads TGCGCCAGCAGCTTGGCCTTCGACATAGACCAAGAGACCCAGTACTTC.

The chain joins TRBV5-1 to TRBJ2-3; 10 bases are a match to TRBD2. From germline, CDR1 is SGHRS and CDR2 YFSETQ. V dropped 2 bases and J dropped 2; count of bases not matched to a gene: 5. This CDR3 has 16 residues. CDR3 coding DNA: TGCGCCAGCAGCTTCTCTGGACTAGCGGACACAGATACGCAGTATTTT. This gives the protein CASSFSGLADTDTQYF.

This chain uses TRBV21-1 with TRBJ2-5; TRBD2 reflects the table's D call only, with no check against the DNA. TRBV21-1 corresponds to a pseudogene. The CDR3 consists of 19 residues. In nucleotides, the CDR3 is TGTGCCAGCAGCAAAGCCAATGCCGGGACTAGCGGTACAAGAGAGACCCAGTACTTC. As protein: CASSKANAGTSGTRETQYF.

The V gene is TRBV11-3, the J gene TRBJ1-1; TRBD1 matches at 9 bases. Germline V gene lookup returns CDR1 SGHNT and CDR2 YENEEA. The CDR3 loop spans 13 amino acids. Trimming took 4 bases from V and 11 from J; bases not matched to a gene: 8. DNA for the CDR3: TGTGCCAGCAGCTCAGGGGGGGACAGGGACGCTTTCTTT. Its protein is CASSSGGDRDAFF.

The CDR3 coding sequence is TGTGCCAGCAGTGAAACCGGGGTGAACACTGAAGCTTTCTTT. This codes for CASSETGVNTEAFF. The chain is built from TRBV2 and TRBJ1-1, with unresolved D. The V end lost 2 bases, the J end lost 0 bases, and 7 bases lay between the germline ends. This CDR3 has 14 residues. Germline CDR1 SNHLY, CDR2 FYNNEI. Full variable domain (remainder filled in from reference TRBV2 and TRBJ1-1): EPEVTQTPSHQVTQMGQEVILRCVPISNHLYFYWYRQILGQKVEFLVSFYNNEISEKSEIFDDQFSVERPDGSNFTLKIRSTKLEDSAMYFCASSETGVNTEAFFGQGTRLTVV.

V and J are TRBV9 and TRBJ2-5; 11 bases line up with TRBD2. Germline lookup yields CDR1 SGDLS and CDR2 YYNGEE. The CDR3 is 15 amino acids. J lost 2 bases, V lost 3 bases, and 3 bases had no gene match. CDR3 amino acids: CASSGSGREQETQYF. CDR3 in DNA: TGTGCCAGCAGCGGTAGCGGGAGGGAGCAAGAGACCCAGTACTTC. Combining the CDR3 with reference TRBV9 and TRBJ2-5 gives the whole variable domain DSGVTQTPKHLITATGQRVTLRCSPRSGDLSVYWYQQSLDQGLQFLIQYYNGEERAKGNILERFSAQQFPDLHSELNLSSLELGDSALYFCASSGSGREQETQYFGPGTRLLVL.

The CDR3 DNA reads TGTGCCTGGAAATGGCAGAACACCGGGGAGCTGTTTTTT. Translation gives CAWKWQNTGELFF. The gene calls are TRBV30 and TRBJ2-2; D not resolved. Trimming took 4 bases from V and 1 from J, leaving 7 bases between them. The CDR3 runs to 13 residues. Germline assignment: CDR1 GTSNPN and CDR2 SVGIG (reference sequence).

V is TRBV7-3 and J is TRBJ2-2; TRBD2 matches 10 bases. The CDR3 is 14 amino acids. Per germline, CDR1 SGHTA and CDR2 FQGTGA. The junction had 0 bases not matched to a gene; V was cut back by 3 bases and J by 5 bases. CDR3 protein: CASSLTSGTGELFF. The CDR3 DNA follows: TGTGCCAGCAGCTTGACTAGCGGGACCGGGGAGCTGTTTTTT.

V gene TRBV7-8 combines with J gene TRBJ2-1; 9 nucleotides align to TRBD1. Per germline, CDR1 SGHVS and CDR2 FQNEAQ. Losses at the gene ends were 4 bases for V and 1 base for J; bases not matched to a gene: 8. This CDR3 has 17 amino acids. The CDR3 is CASSSWGQGVSYNEQFF. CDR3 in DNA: TGTGCCAGCAGCTCATGGGGACAGGGAGTATCCTACAATGAGCAGTTCTTC.